The rows below give T cell receptor beta chains drawn from one sample of a study of T cells in Graves' hyperthyroidism and ophthalmopathy. TCRdb redid the calling of the multiplex PCR reads with MiXCR, one entry per CDR3 protein. This table holds under 250,000 distinct CDR3 sequences, roughly a quarter found once. The source material was blood. These receptors were taken from a woman aged 40 to 55 with Graves' ophthalmopathy. Both conserved end residues are part of each CDR3. The D gene is left open where the match is weak. Not every row has a clone size; where given, it reads once, few, many or a size class.

V gene	J gene	D gene	clone size	CDR3 length	CDR3 protein	CDR3 DNA
TRBV20-1	TRBJ1-2	TRBD1	many	12	CSAPTGYNGYTF	TGCAGTGCTCCGACAGGGTATAATGGCTACACCTTC
TRBV3-1	TRBJ2-5	.	many	15	CASSQTTAGKETQYF	TGTGCCAGCAGCCAAACAACGGCCGGAAAAGAGACCCAGTACTTC
TRBV11-2	TRBJ2-2	.	few	16	CASSPGALADTGGLFF	TGTGCCAGCAGCCCAGGGGCCCTAGCCGACACCGGGGGGCTGTTTTTT
TRBV19	TRBJ2-7	.	many	17	CASSINVPGQSSYEQYF	TGTGCCAGTAGTATAAATGTCCCCGGACAGTCCTCCTACGAGCAGTACTTC
TRBV28	TRBJ2-5	TRBD2	many	13	CASCRRGTQTQYF	TGTGCCAGCTGCAGGCGGGGGACGCAGACCCAGTACTTC
TRBV11-2	TRBJ1-1	.	many	13	CASSLWEEGEAFF	TGTGCCAGCAGCTTATGGGAGGAAGGTGAAGCTTTCTTT
TRBV13	TRBJ1-5	.	.	12	CASSHLGQPQHF	TGTGCCAGCAGCCACCTGGGTCAGCCCCAGCATTTT
TRBV28	TRBJ2-7	.	many	15	CASSSFNSFVDEQYF	TGTGCCAGCAGTTCGTTCAACAGTTTCGTCGACGAGCAGTACTTC
TRBV5-1	TRBJ2-7	TRBD2	few	15	CASSLIEGGPYEQYF	TGCGCCAGCAGCTTGATCGAGGGAGGGCCCTACGAGCAGTACTTC
TRBV7-2	TRBJ2-5	.	many	15	CASSLVPRGWETQYF	TGTGCCAGCAGCTTAGTTCCCAGGGGATGGGAGACCCAGTACTTC
TRBV6-2/TRBV6-3	TRBJ2-2	TRBD2	many	16	CASSSWTSRSTGELFF	TGTGCCAGCAGTTCTTGGACTAGTCGGAGCACCGGGGAGCTGTTTTTT
TRBV5-1	TRBJ1-3	.	many	15	CASSLVLGGGNTIYF	TGCGCCAGCAGCTTGGTTCTGGGCGGGGGAAACACCATATATTTT
TRBV20-1	TRBJ2-5	TRBD1	.	12	CSAGTGKETQYF	TGCAGTGCTGGGACAGGGAAAGAGACCCAGTACTTC
TRBV20-1	TRBJ2-5	TRBD1	many	14	CSAGPGQGIETQYF	TGCAGTGCGGGTCCGGGACAGGGAATCGAGACCCAGTACTTC
TRBV20-1	TRBJ2-5	TRBD1	.	11	CSAEGAETQYF	TGCAGTGCTGAGGGGGCGGAGACCCAGTACTTC
TRBV20-1	TRBJ1-1	.	few	13	CSATRTENTEAFF	TGCAGTGCTACTCGGACAGAGAACACTGAAGCTTTCTTT
TRBV20-1	TRBJ2-5	TRBD2	.	15	CSARGRSGRVETQYF	TGCAGTGCTAGAGGGCGTAGCGGGAGGGTGGAGACCCAGTACTTC
TRBV27	TRBJ2-4	TRBD2	many	15	CASSPGGLAKNIQYF	TGTGCCAGCAGTCCCGGGGGGTTAGCCAAAAACATTCAGTACTTC
TRBV24-1	TRBJ1-5	.	many	13	CATSKGGVQPQHF	TGTGCCACCAGTAAGGGGGGCGTACAGCCCCAGCATTTT
TRBV4-1	TRBJ1-1	TRBD1	many	18	CASSQEPGQGAGDTEAFF	TGCGCCAGCAGCCAAGAGCCGGGACAGGGGGCTGGGGACACTGAAGCTTTCTTT